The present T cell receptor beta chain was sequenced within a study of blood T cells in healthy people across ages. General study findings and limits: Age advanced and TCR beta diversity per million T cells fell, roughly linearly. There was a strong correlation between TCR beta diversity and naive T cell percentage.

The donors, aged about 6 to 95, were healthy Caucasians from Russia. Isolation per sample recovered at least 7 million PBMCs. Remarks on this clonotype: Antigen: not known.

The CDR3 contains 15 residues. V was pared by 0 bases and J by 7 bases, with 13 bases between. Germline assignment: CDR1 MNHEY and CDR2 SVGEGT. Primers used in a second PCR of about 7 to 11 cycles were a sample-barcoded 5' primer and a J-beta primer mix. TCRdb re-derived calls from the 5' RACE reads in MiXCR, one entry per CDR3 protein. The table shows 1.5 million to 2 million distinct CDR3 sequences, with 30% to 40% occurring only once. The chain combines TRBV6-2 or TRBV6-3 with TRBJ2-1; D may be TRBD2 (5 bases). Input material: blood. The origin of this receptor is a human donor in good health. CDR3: CASSYSTPPGNEQFF. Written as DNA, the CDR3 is TGTGCCAGCAGTTACTCGACCCCCCCGGGAAATGAGCAGTTCTTC.